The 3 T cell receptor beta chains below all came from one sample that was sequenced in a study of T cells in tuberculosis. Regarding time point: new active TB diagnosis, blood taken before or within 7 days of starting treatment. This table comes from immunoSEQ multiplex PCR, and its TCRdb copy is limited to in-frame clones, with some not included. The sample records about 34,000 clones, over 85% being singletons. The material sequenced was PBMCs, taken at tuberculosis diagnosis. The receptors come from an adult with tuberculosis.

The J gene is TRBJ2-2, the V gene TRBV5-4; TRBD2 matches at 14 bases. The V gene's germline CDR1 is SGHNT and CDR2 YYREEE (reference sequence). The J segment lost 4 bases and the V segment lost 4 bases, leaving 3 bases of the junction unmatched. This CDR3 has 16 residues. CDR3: CASSRLAGGATGELFF. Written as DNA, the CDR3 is TGTGCCAGCAGCCGACTAGCGGGAGGGGCCACCGGGGAGCTGTTTTTT.

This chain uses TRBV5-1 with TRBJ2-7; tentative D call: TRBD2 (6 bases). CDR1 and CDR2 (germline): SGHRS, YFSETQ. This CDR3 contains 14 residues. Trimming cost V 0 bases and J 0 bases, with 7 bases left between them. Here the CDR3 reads CASSLGDFSYEQYF. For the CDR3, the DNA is TGCGCCAGCAGCTTGGGGGACTTCTCCTACGAGCAGTACTTC.

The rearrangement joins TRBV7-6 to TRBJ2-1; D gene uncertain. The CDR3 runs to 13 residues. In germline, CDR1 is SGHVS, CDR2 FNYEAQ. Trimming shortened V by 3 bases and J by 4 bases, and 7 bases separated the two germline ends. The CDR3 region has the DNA TGTGCCAGCAGCTTTTCCGGGTACAATGAGCAGTTCTTC. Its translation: CASSFSGYNEQFF.